This note documents a single T cell receptor (beta chain) sequence. Original processing methods: Amplification from reference gene primers served as the basis for estimated nucleated cell counts. This table comes from immunoSEQ multiplex PCR, and its TCRdb copy is limited to in-frame clones, with some not included. V, J and clone size reflect that table, while D and trimming were determined from the DNA. Here the sample spans fewer than 450,000 clones, 88% being singletons. Followed over time, Seattle patients had been enrolled while infection was active. The sample originates from a study of blood T cell repertoires in COVID-19. Across the whole study: The United States, Italy and Spain were the sources of the acute and convalescent COVID-19 samples. PBMCs, B-cell-depleted T cells, or T cells provided the cDNA or gDNA that made up the material.

Material: peripheral blood. This clonotype originated in a woman in her seventies with COVID-19, enrolled during active disease.

The CDR3 loop is CASSSTSGGALEQYF. Written as DNA, the CDR3 is TGTGCCAGCAGCTCAACTAGCGGGGGGGCTCTGGAGCAGTACTTC. The chain is built from TRBV7-2 and TRBJ2-7; 13 positions match TRBD2. V shed 4 bases and J 7 bases; nucleotides not matched to a gene: 7. Germline V gene sequence: CDR1 SGHTA, CDR2 FQGNSA. This CDR3 has 15 residues.